This TCR beta chain emerged from a study of shared clonotypes between healthy human individuals. Each subset's genomic DNA was shared equally among a number of immunoSEQ plates. In the original processing: ImmunoSEQ output lacked quality scores and full-length reads, limiting matched filtering. TCRdb's copy holds only in-frame clones and misses some; the assay was immunoSEQ multiplex PCR. V and J calls plus clone size are reproduced from that table; the DNA served to infer D and trimming. The top ten clones hold 0.36% of a sample with 1,400,000 or so clones, approximately 98.5% of them seen once. Sequenced sample: naive CD4+ T cells sorted from blood. As to subset: CD45RA+ positively selected. The clonotype was recovered from a man younger than 40 in good health.

The CDR3 reads CASSFSTGQNTGELFF. The CDR3 nucleotides are TGTGCCAGCAGCTTTAGCACGGGACAGAACACCGGGGAGCTGTTTTTT. V and J are TRBV5-6 and TRBJ2-2; TRBD1 is a possible D gene (6 bases). V shed 2 bases and J shed 1 base, with 12 bases lying between them. This CDR3 has 16 amino acids. Germline CDR1 is SGHDT and CDR2 is YYEEEE.